Below are 19 T cell receptor beta chains sequenced from a single sample in a study of shared clonotypes between healthy human individuals (dated by TCRdb to 2018 to 2020). The library was prepared using the immunoSEQ multiplex PCR assay. This is the immuneACCESS table as TCRdb keeps it, with only in-frame sequences that have V and J called. A part of the clones is gone; compared with another copy, unresolved V genes explain less than half, and the rest is unexplained. In this sample the table shows approximately 500,000 clones, less than 96% of which occur a single time. In total, the top ten clones hold 0.06% of the sample. Sequencing input: naive CD4+ T cells sorted from blood. This specimen's cell subset or site label, interpreted: CD45RA+ positively selected. The receptors here all came from a woman aged 30 to 39 in good health.

This rearrangement joins TRBV18 to TRBJ2-3; D unclear. Germline CDR1 KGHSH, CDR2 LQKENI. Trimming cost V 2 bases and J 2 bases, with 5 bases left between them. The CDR3 spans 13 residues. DNA for the CDR3: TGTGCCAGCTCACCATACATCACAGATACGCAGTATTTT. Protein sequence: CASSPYITDTQYF.

The chain uses TRBV19 and TRBJ1-6; D is unresolved. The CDR3 consists of 13 residues. Per germline, CDR1 LNHDA and CDR2 SQIVND (reference sequence). V lost 3 bases and J lost 10, with 10 bases in between. CDR3 sequence reads: CASSIDNTSPLHF. CDR3 nucleotide sequence: TGTGCCAGTAGTATCGATAACACCTCACCCCTCCACTTT.

The chain links TRBV28 to TRBJ1-5; 9 nucleotides match TRBD1. Germline CDR1 is MDHEN and CDR2 is SYDVKM. Germline trimming cut 7 bases from V and 2 bases from J; bases unmatched to any gene: 9. The CDR3 consists of 16 residues. The CDR3 is CASTSPQGAGNQPQHF. CDR3 nucleotide sequence: TGTGCCAGCACCTCCCCACAGGGGGCCGGCAATCAGCCCCAGCATTTT.

This clone showed up just once. The sample contains more than one DNA sequence encoding this CDR3. The chain is built from TRBV5-4 and TRBJ2-7; D possibly uses TRBD1 or TRBD2 (5 bases each). The CDR3 consists of 14 residues. Trimming shortened V by 4 bases and J by 0 bases, and 11 bases separated the two germline ends. From germline, CDR1 is SGHNT and CDR2 YYREEE (reference sequence). In nucleotides, the CDR3 is TGTGCCAGCAGCAGAGGGCAGGGCTCCTACGAGCAGTACTTC. Residues: CASSRGQGSYEQYF. Based on the CDR3 plus reference TRBV5-4 and TRBJ2-7, the full variable domain is ETGVTQSPTHLIKTRGQQVTLRCSSQSGHNTVSWYQQALGQGPQFIFQYYREEENGRGNFPPRFSGLQFPNYSSELNVNALELDDSALYLCASSRGQGSYEQYFGPGTRLTVT.

V and J are TRBV30 and TRBJ2-1, with D hard to call. Per germline, CDR1 GTSNPN and CDR2 SVGIG (reference sequence). CDR3 length: 16 residues. V was cut by 0 bases and J by 0 bases, with 12 bases left in between. The CDR3 protein is CAWSVSRTSSYNEQFF. CDR3 bases: TGTGCCTGGAGTGTAAGCCGTACAAGCTCCTACAATGAGCAGTTCTTC. Using reference TRBV30 and TRBJ2-1 for the parts outside the CDR3, the full variable domain is SQTIHQWPATLVQPVGSPLSLECTVEGTSNPNLYWYRQAAGRGLQLLFYSVGIGQISSEVPQNLSASRPQDRQFILSSKKLLLSDSGFYLCAWSVSRTSSYNEQFFGPGTRLTVL.

This clone was seen a single time. The chain employs TRBV13 and TRBJ2-3; D uncertain. CDR1 is PRHDT and CDR2 is FYEKMQ in the germline V gene (reference sequence). The CDR3 loop spans 14 amino acids. V was cut by 0 bases and J by 4 bases, with 8 bases left in between. CDR3 amino acids: CASSLGRAADTQYF. CDR3 nucleotides: TGTGCCAGCAGCTTAGGTAGGGCCGCAGATACGCAGTATTTT.

The V gene is TRBV28, the J gene TRBJ2-7; D is uncertain. The CDR3 loop spans 15 amino acids. CDR1 is MDHEN, CDR2 SYDVKM, per germline. V gave up 4 bases and J gave up 2 bases, with 15 bases separating them. The chain's CDR3 is CASSSPRGNAYEQYF. CDR3 sequence (DNA): TGTGCCAGCAGTTCCCCCCGCGGCAACGCCTACGAGCAGTACTTC.

Here the CDR3 DNA reads TGTGCCAGCAGACCTACGAGTAGCGCGTCGGGCTACACCTTC. It yields the protein CASRPTSSASGYTF. V is TRBV2 and J is TRBJ1-2; no clear D gene. The germline CDR1 and CDR2 sequences are SNHLY and FYNNEI. V was cut by 6 bases and J by 8 bases, with 19 bases left in between. The CDR3 has 14 amino acids.

The rearrangement joins TRBV28 to TRBJ2-7, with 9 positions matching TRBD2. The CDR3 runs to 18 residues. The V segment lost 7 bases and the J segment 4 bases; nucleotides outside the gene matches: 20. The germline CDR1 and CDR2 sequences are MDHEN and SYDVKM. The CDR3 region is CASIQGGAGGIEGYEQYF. CDR3 bases: TGTGCCAGCATCCAGGGGGGAGCGGGAGGCATCGAGGGGTACGAGCAGTACTTC.

This chain joins TRBV19 and TRBJ2-1; D not resolved. The germline CDR1 and CDR2 sequences are LNHDA and SQIVND (reference sequence). This CDR3 is 14 amino acids long. Trimming removed 3 bases from V and 5 bases from J, with 11 bases in between. The CDR3 reads CASSMWQEDNEQFF. CDR3 nucleotide sequence: TGTGCCAGTAGTATGTGGCAGGAAGACAATGAGCAGTTCTTC.

The chain employs TRBV29-1 and TRBJ2-7; 9 bases match TRBD2. After removal of 6 bases from V and 5 bases from J, the junction contained 11 bases not matched to a gene. Germline V gene data show CDR1 as SQVTM and CDR2 as ANQGSEA. This CDR3 region has 14 residues. CDR3 coding DNA: TGCAGCGTGGACAAAGCGGGAGGCTTAAACGAGCAGTACTTC. The encoded protein is CSVDKAGGLNEQYF.

The gene calls are TRBV2 and TRBJ2-1; D assignment may be TRBD1 or TRBD2 (5 bases each). This CDR3 contains 15 residues. Trimming took off 8 bases at V and 0 bases at J, with 14 bases between the two ends. Germline values: CDR1 SNHLY, CDR2 FYNNEI. The CDR3 sequence is CASHGTASSYNEQFF. CDR3 nucleotide sequence: TGTGCCAGCCACGGGACGGCGAGCTCCTACAATGAGCAGTTCTTC.

V is TRBV11-2 and J is TRBJ2-7; D uncertain. V lost 2 bases to trimming and J lost 2 bases, with 10 bases between them. Per germline, CDR1 SGHAT and CDR2 FQNNGV. The CDR3 is 14 residues long. CDR3 nucleotide sequence: TGTGCCAGCAGCTTAATTACAGCCACCTACGAGCAGTACTTC. Protein sequence: CASSLITATYEQYF.

This chain links TRBV5-5 with TRBJ1-5; perhaps TRBD1 as D (5 bases). This CDR3 is built from 14 residues. The V and J ends lost 4 bases and 7 bases respectively, with 15 bases between them. Germline CDR1 is SGHKS and CDR2 is YYEKEE (reference sequence). CDR3 bases: TGTGCCAGCAGCGCCGGGACGGTCCACCAGCCCCAGCATTTT. This gives the protein CASSAGTVHQPQHF.

V and J are TRBV7-9 and TRBJ2-7, with D unclear. This CDR3 is built from 14 residues. The germline V gene encodes CDR1 SEHNR and CDR2 FQNEAQ (reference sequence). Trimming removed 1 base at V and 5 bases at J, with 12 bases between. The CDR3 DNA sequence: TGTGCCAGCAGCTTAGGGTCGGGCTTGGACGAGCAGTACTTC. Residues: CASSLGSGLDEQYF.

The V and J genes are TRBV7-8 and TRBJ2-5, with unresolved D. The J call could be wrong; TRBJ2-7 is a better fit for the DNA end. This CDR3 region has 13 residues. Germline V gene lookup returns CDR1 SGHVS and CDR2 FQNEAQ. The CDR3 bases are TGTGCCAGCAGCCCCGGCGGACCCTACGAGCAGTACTTC. The encoded protein is CASSPGGPYEQYF.

This clone was recorded once. The rearrangement links TRBV5-4 to TRBJ2-1; 10 bases line up with TRBD2. The ends lost 2 bases at V and 5 bases at J; junction bases unmatched: 4. CDR3 size: 15 residues. From germline, CDR1 is SGHNT and CDR2 YYREEE (reference sequence). The CDR3 DNA follows: TGTGCCAGCAGCTTACCCAGCGGGAGGGACAATGAGCAGTTCTTC. Encoded protein: CASSLPSGRDNEQFF.

V and J are TRBV28 and TRBJ2-7; 9 bases are a match to TRBD2. J lost 4 bases, V lost 6 bases, and 16 bases had no gene match. Germline CDR1 and CDR2: MDHEN and SYDVKM. The CDR3 length is 17 residues. The CDR3 region is CASSRYPAGTSWYEQYF. Here the CDR3 DNA reads TGTGCCAGCAGCCGCTACCCCGCCGGGACTAGCTGGTACGAGCAGTACTTC.

This chain joins TRBV5-1 and TRBJ2-3, with D maybe TRBD1 (5 bases). The CDR3 runs to 13 residues. Trimming removed 3 bases from V and 4 bases from J, with 9 bases in between. CDR1 and CDR2 from the germline V gene are SGHRS and YFSETQ. The DNA for the CDR3 is TGCGCCAGCAGCTCCCCAGGGTCAGATACGCAGTATTTT. Its translation: CASSSPGSDTQYF.